This TCR beta chain was captured in a study of tumor-infiltrating lymphocytes in primary liver carcinoma. In the case of this clonotype: Its antigen is still unknown.

Study-wide results and limits: Tumor region pairs overlapped more than did tumor-adjacent and tumor-blood pairs. The difference in top-250-clone fraction between tumors and blood was significant, favoring tumors (p = 0.039). Since the samples were bulk and unsorted, the CD4+ and CD8+ repertoires were not compared.

Blood RNA originated from unsorted whole blood, with germline DNA additionally extracted. Germline V gene data show CDR1 as GTSNPN and CDR2 as SVGIG (reference sequence). The CDR3 contains 13 residues. The V and J ends lost 4 bases and 4 bases respectively, with 12 bases between them. Making TCR beta cDNA involved roughly 500 ng total RNA and a constant-region primer. Three nested multiplex PCR rounds, a slightly modified ARM-PCR, produced the libraries for TCR beta. The study ran its first two PCR rounds for nine to eleven cycles each, using TRBV1-TRBV30 forward primers and a C-beta reverse primer. From the multiplex PCR reads, TCRdb called clonotypes with MiXCR, one entry per CDR3 protein. The sample lists 150,000 to 200,000 distinct CDR3 sequences; 60% were seen once.

Material for sequencing was peripheral blood. The rearrangement uses TRBV30 and TRBJ2-3, with D maybe TRBD2 (7 bases). The receptor comes from a man aged 35-49 years with primary liver carcinoma and hepatitis B virus infection. The CDR3 is CAWNGGGADTQYF. The CDR3 DNA follows: TGTGCCTGGAATGGCGGGGGCGCAGATACGCAGTATTTT.